This T cell receptor (beta chain) was observed in a study of blood T cells in healthy people across ages. Donors ranged from about 6 to 90 years old and were healthy Caucasians in Russia. The V end was cut by 5 bases, the J end by 6 bases, with 20 bases between. CDR1 and CDR2 from the germline V gene are SGHTA and FQGNSA. The length of the CDR3 is 15 residues. As to this clonotype: What it recognizes is unknown.

Whole-study results and caveats: Per million T cells, TCR beta diversity dropped about linearly as age rose.

It was with a sample-barcoded 5' primer and a J-beta primer mix that a second PCR of about 7 to 12 cycles was run. Every individual sample yielded 2.5 million or more paired-end reads (each containing CDR3). TCRdb called the 5' RACE reads again in MiXCR, with one record for every CDR3 protein. The data contain approximately 850,000 distinct CDR3 sequences, 58% of them singletons. Material for sequencing was blood. The receptor's source is a man younger than 40 in good health. The genes are TRBV7-2 and TRBJ2-7; the D gene is possibly TRBD1 (6 bases). For the CDR3, the DNA is TGTGCCAGCAGCCCGGATCCCAGGGGCGTCTCCGAGCAGTACTTC. It encodes CASSPDPRGVSEQYF.